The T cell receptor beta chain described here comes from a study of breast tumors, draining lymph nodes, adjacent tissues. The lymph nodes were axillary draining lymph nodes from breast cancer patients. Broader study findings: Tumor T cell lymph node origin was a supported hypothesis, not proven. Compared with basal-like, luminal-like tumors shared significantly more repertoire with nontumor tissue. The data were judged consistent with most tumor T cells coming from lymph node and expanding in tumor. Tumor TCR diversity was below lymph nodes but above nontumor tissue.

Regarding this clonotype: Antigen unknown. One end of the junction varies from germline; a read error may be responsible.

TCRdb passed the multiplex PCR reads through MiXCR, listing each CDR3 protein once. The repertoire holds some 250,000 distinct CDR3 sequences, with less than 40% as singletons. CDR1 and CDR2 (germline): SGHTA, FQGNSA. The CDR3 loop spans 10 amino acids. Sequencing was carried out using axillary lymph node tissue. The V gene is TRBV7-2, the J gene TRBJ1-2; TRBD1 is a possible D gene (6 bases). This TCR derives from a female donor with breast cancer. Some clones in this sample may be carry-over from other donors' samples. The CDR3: CASSLWAGAF. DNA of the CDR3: TGTGCCAGCAGCTTATGGGCAGGGGCCTTC.